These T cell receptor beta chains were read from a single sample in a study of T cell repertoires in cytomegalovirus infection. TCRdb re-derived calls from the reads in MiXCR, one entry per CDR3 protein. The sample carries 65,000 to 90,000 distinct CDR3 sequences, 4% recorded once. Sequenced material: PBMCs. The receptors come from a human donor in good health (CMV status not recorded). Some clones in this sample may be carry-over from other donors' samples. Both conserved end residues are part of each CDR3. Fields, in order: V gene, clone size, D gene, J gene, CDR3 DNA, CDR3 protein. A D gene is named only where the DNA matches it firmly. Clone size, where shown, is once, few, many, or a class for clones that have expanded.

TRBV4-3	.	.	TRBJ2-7	TGCGCCAGCAGCCAAGGACCGACCGAGATCTACGAGCAGTACTTC	CASSQGPTEIYEQYF
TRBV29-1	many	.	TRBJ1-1	TGCAGCGTTGGATCAGGCGGACGGACGAACACTGAAGCTTTCTTT	CSVGSGGRTNTEAFF
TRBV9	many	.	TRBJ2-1	TGTGCCAGCAGCGTAGCTTGGGCAGGGGGAGGTGAGCAGTTCTTC	CASSVAWAGGGEQFF
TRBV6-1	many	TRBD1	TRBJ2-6	TGTGCCAGACGAACAGGGGAGTCTGGGGCCAACGTCCTGACTTTC	CARRTGESGANVLTF
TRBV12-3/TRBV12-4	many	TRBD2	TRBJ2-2	TGTGCCAGCAGGTCCGGACTAGCCGGGGGTGTGACCGGGGAGCTGTTTTTT	CASRSGLAGGVTGELFF
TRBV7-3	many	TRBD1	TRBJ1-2	TGTGCCAGCAGCTCCTCCCGACAGGGGCGAGGCTACACCTTC	CASSSSRQGRGYTF
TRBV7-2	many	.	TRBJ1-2	TGTGCCAGCAGCTTATCGCAGTACTATGGCTACACCTTC	CASSLSQYYGYTF
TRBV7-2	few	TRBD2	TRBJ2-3	TGTGCCAGCAGCACTAGCGGGAGCTTCTCAGATACGCAGTATTTT	CASSTSGSFSDTQYF
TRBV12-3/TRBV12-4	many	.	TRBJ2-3	TGTGCCAGCAGTTTCAACACAGATACGCAGTATTTT	CASSFNTDTQYF
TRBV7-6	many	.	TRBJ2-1	TGTGCCAGCAGGAGGGGGGGTGAGCAGTTCTTC	CASRRGGEQFF
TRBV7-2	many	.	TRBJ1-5	TGTGCCAGCAGCCAAGGGACAAGCAATCAGCCCCAGCATTTT	CASSQGTSNQPQHF
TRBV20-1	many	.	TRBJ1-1	TGCAGTGCTAGCGGGGTCGGGAGACGGAAGGAAGCTTTCTTT	CSASGVGRRKEAFF
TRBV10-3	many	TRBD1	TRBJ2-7	TGTGCCATCAGTGAGTTTCTCGGGACAGCTAACGAGCAGTACTTC	CAISEFLGTANEQYF
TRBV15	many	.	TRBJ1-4	TGTGCCACCAGCAGAGATCTCCCGCTTAGGTCAACTAATGAAAAACTGTTTTTT	CATSRDLPLRSTNEKLFF
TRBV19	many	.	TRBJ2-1	TGTGCCAGTAGTCCGGGACACTTCTACAATGAGCAGTTCTTC	CASSPGHFYNEQFF
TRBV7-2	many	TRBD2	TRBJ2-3	TGTGCCAGCAGCTTAGAGGGCGGGAGGGCCACAGATACGCAGTATTTT	CASSLEGGRATDTQYF
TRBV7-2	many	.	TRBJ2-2	TGTGCCAGCAGCTTAGGCGGCCAGGGAGGGGAGCTGTTTTTT	CASSLGGQGGELFF
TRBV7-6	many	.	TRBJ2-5	TGTGCCAGCAGCCCGTCGTGGGAGACCCAGTACTTC	CASSPSWETQYF
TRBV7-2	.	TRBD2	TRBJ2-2	TGTGCCAGCAGACCAACTGCTAGCGGGAACTTCTGGGGCACCGGGGAGCTGTTTTTT	CASRPTASGNFWGTGELFF
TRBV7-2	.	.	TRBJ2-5	TGTGCCAGCAGCCGGGGGTGGGAAGAGACCCAGTACTTC	CASSRGWEETQYF
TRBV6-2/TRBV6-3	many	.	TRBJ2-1	TGTGCCAGCAGTTACTCCGGGAGCCCTGGGGGGCAGTTCTTC	CASSYSGSPGGQFF
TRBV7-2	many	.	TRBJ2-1	TGTGCCAGCAGCTCGAGGTCCTACAATGAGCAGTTCTTC	CASSSRSYNEQFF
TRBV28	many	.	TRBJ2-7	TGTGCCAGCAGACCGCTGGGGGATCGCGAGCAGTACTTC	CASRPLGDREQYF
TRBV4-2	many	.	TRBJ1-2	TGTGCCAGCAGCCAGGAACAGCTCAAGGGTGGCTACACCTTC	CASSQEQLKGGYTF
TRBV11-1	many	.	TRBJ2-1	TGTGCCAGCAGCTTAGGGACTTCGTACAATGAGCAGTTCTTC	CASSLGTSYNEQFF
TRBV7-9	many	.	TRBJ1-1	TGTGCCAGCAGCTTGGGCTCGGGATATTACACTGAAGCTTTCTTT	CASSLGSGYYTEAFF
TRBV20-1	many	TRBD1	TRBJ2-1	TGCAGTGCTAGAGATCATGGGACAGAATACAATGAGCAGTTCTTC	CSARDHGTEYNEQFF
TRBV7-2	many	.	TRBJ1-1	TGTGCCAGCAGCTTAGGGACCACAGCTTTCTTT	CASSLGTTAFF
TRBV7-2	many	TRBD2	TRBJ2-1	TGTGCCAGCAGCAACACCGGGACTAGCGGGAAACCCCTGCAGTTCTTC	CASSNTGTSGKPLQFF
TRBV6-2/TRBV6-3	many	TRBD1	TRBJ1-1	TGTGCCAGCAGTTCCCCGGACAGGGGGAAATCGGATGCTTTCTTT	CASSSPDRGKSDAFF
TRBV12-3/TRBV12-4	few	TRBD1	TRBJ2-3	TGTGCCAGCAGCCGAGATGGGACAGGGGCATACCTGGATACGCAGTATTTT	CASSRDGTGAYLDTQYF
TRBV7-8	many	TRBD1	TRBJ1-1	TGTGCCAGCAGCTTGTGGACAGGGGGCGTGAACACTGAAGCTTTCTTT	CASSLWTGGVNTEAFF
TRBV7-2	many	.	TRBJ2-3	TGTGCCAGCAGCCTACCGGGAAGAGATACGCAGTATTTT	CASSLPGRDTQYF
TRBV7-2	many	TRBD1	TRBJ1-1	TGTGCCAGCAGCTTAGGCAGGGGGCGCACTGAAGCTTTCTTT	CASSLGRGRTEAFF
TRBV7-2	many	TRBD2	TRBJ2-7	TGTGCCAGCAATAGCGGGTTGGACTACGAGCAGTACTTC	CASNSGLDYEQYF
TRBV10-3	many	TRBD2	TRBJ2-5	TGTGCCACCGTAGCGGGGGGGTTAGGGACCCAGTACTTC	CATVAGGLGTQYF
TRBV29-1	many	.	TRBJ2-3	TGCAGCGTTGAAGCGTACTTCACAGATACGCAGTATTTT	CSVEAYFTDTQYF
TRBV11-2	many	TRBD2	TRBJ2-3	TGTGCCAGCAGCCCAGTGGGACTAGCGGGGAGCACAGATACGCAGTATTTT	CASSPVGLAGSTDTQYF
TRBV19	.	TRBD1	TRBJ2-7	TGTGCCAGTAGTATAAGGGGGCGCACGAACGAGCAGTACTTC	CASSIRGRTNEQYF
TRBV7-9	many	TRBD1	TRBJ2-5	TGTGCCAGCGGACCCGGGACAGGGGTTCAAGAGACCCAGTACTTC	CASGPGTGVQETQYF
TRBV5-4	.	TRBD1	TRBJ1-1	TGTGCCAGCAGCTTACCTACAGGGGCCGGCACTGAAGCTTTCTTT	CASSLPTGAGTEAFF
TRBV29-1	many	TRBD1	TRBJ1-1	TGCAGCGTTGTGCCAGGGGGGGCCACTGAAGCTTTCTTT	CSVVPGGATEAFF
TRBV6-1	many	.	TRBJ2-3	TGTGCCAGCAGTGAACGACAGGGCACAGATACGCAGTATTTT	CASSERQGTDTQYF
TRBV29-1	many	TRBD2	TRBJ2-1	TGCAGCGTGGGGGGGGGGAGCGGGGGCAACAATGAGCAGTTCTTC	CSVGGGSGGNNEQFF
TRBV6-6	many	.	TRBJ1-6	TGTGCCAGCAGGCCCCCTACACCGAGCTCCTATAATTCACCCCTCCACTTT	CASRPPTPSSYNSPLHF
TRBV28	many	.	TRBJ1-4	TGTGCCAGCAGTCCCCGACCCGAAAAACTGTTTTTT	CASSPRPEKLFF
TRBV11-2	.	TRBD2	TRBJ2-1	TGTGCCAGCAGCTTAGTCCTAGCGGGCGAGCAGTTCTTC	CASSLVLAGEQFF
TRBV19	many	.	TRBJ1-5	TGTGCCAGCAAAGGACAGTGGGGCAATCAGCCCCAGCATTTT	CASKGQWGNQPQHF
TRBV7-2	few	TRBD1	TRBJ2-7	TGTGCCAGCAGCCAAATGACAGGGTTGGCATACGAGCAGTACTTC	CASSQMTGLAYEQYF
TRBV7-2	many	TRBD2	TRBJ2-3	TGTGCCAGCAGCCCTGCGGCTAGCGGTACAGATACGCAGTATTTT	CASSPAASGTDTQYF
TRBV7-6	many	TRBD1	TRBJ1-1	TGTGCCAGCAGCTTGAATCAGGGGGCACAGGCTGAAGCTTTCTTT	CASSLNQGAQAEAFF
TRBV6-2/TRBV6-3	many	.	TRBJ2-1	TGTGCCAGCAGGGAGGGGAATCTCTACAATGAGCAGTTCTTC	CASREGNLYNEQFF
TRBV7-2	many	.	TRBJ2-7	TGTGCCAGCAGCTTAGAGATTCTGACCTCTTACGAGCAGTACTTC	CASSLEILTSYEQYF
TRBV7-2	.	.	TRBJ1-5	TGTGCCAGCAGCTTCTTGAGCTCAGATCAGCCCCAGCATTTT	CASSFLSSDQPQHF
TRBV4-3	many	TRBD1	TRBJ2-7	TGCGCCAGCAGCCCGTCGGGGACAGACTGGGAGCAGTACTTC	CASSPSGTDWEQYF